The 25 T cell receptor beta chains below come from one sample, sequenced in a study of neurological immune-mediated disorders. TCRdb ran MiXCR on the 5' RACE reads and lists one entry per CDR3 protein. This table holds about 65,000 distinct CDR3 sequences, 4.1% found once. The sequenced sample consisted of PBMCs. These receptors were collected from a man aged 45-65 years with multiple sclerosis.

This clonotype appeared a few times. CDR3 in DNA: TGTGCCAGCTCACAATATTCAGGGGGCGCAGATAAAGAAGCTTTCTTT. Its translation: CASSQYSGGADKEAFF. The chain employs TRBV18 and TRBJ1-1, with 8 bases identical to TRBD1. From germline, CDR1 is KGHSH and CDR2 LQKENI. CDR3 length equals 16 residues. V gave up 4 bases and J gave up 8 bases; unmatched junction bases: 15.

There are many counts of this clonotype. This sequence joins TRBV6-1 and TRBJ2-7; D possibly corresponds to TRBD2 (7 bases). The ends were cut back, 2 bases at V and 4 bases at J, with 15 bases in the middle. CDR1 and CDR2 (germline): MNHNS, SASEGT. CDR3 length equals 15 residues. The CDR3 DNA is TGTGCCAGCAGTGAATTAAAGGGGGGGGTTTACGAGCAGTACGTC. Translating it yields CASSELKGGVYEQYV.

Notes on this clonotype: An end of the junction differs from the germline gene, which may be a read error. This chain joins TRBV7-8 and TRBJ1-5, with D possibly TRBD1 on 6 matching bases. Germline V gives CDR1 SGHVS, CDR2 FQNEAQ. The CDR3 totals 16 residues. The CDR3 DNA reads TGTGCCAGCAGCTCGGAGTTCACCGGGGGCAATCAGCCCCAGAATTTT. Amino acid sequence: CASSSEFTGGNQPQNF.

This clonotype was seen many times. This chain links TRBV12-3 or TRBV12-4 with TRBJ2-1, with 8 bases identical to TRBD2. V was clipped by 6 bases and J by 2 bases; unmatched bases: 3. The CDR3 extends over 14 amino acids. DNA for the CDR3: TGTGCCAGCAGAACTAGCGGCACCTACAATGAGCAGTTCTTC. Encoded protein: CASRTSGTYNEQFF.

In its sample, this clonotype was seen many times. V is TRBV20-1 and J is TRBJ1-2, with a weak D call TRBD1 (6 bases). CDR1 DFQATT and CDR2 SNEGSKA come from the germline V gene (reference sequence). The length of the CDR3 is 14 residues. V was cut by 2 bases and J by 3 bases, with 13 bases left in between. The CDR3 region is CSARYAQGYYGYTF. Here the CDR3 DNA reads TGCAGTGCTAGATATGCCCAGGGGTACTATGGCTACACCTTC.

This clonotype was detected many times. The CDR3 here is CASSLLAGGLDEQFF. The DNA of the CDR3 is TGTGCCAGCAGTTTACTGGCGGGGGGGCTGGATGAGCAGTTCTTC. The chain is built from TRBV27 and TRBJ2-1; 9 nucleotides agree with TRBD2. The length of the CDR3 is 15 residues. Per the germline V gene, CDR1 is MNHEY and CDR2 is SMNVEV (reference sequence). J was trimmed by 8 bases and V by 2 bases; bases with no gene match: 7.

This clonotype was picked up many times. CDR3 amino acids: CASSQGTGGSYEQYF. The CDR3 nucleotides read TGCGCCAGCAGCCAAGGGACAGGGGGATCCTACGAGCAGTACTTC. The chain links TRBV4-3 to TRBJ2-7; 10 bases are a match to TRBD1. Germline loops: CDR1 LGHNA, CDR2 YSLEER. The J segment lost 1 base and the V segment lost 1 base, leaving 1 base of the junction unmatched. The length of the CDR3 is 15 residues.

This clonotype was seen at least ten times. The chain carries TRBV6-1 and TRBJ2-7; TRBD1 might be the D (6 bases). This CDR3 is 13 amino acids long. CDR1 and CDR2 (germline): MNHNS, SASEGT. V was cut by 7 bases and J by 0 bases, with 10 bases left in between. The chain's CDR3 is CASKGQNSYEQYV. The DNA for the CDR3 is TGTGCCAGCAAAGGACAGAACTCCTACGAGCAGTACGTC.

Many counts were recorded for this clonotype. This chain links TRBV20-1 with TRBJ1-2; D is undetermined. The CDR3 extends over 13 amino acids. V lost 5 bases and J 2 bases, leaving 12 bases between the germline ends. Germline CDR1 is DFQATT and CDR2 is SNEGSKA (reference sequence). The chain's CDR3 is CSAADGRNYGYTF. In DNA form, the CDR3 reads TGCAGTGCTGCAGACGGACGGAACTATGGCTACACCTTC.

Many counts were recorded for this clonotype. The chain joins TRBV7-6 to TRBJ1-2, with D possibly matching TRBD1 (6 bases). Germline V CDR1 and CDR2: SGHVS, FNYEAQ. The CDR3 covers 13 residues. The ends were cut back, 0 bases at V and 8 bases at J, with 10 bases in the middle. As DNA, the CDR3 is TGTGCCAGCAGCTTAGCGGCAGGGGACGGCTACACCTTC. Amino acids: CASSLAAGDGYTF.

This clonotype was observed at least ten times. The rearrangement links TRBV4-2 to TRBJ1-6, with 9 nucleotides matching TRBD1. There are 15 residues in the CDR3. V shed 0 bases, J shed 7 bases, and the junction held 1 base outside the gene matches. The germline V gene encodes CDR1 LGHNA and CDR2 YNFKEQ. CDR3 protein: CASSQETGGNSPLHF. The CDR3, as DNA: TGTGCCAGCAGCCAAGAGACAGGGGGGAATTCACCCCTCCACTTT.

The gene calls are TRBV12-3 or TRBV12-4 and TRBJ1-2; no firm D call. The germline V and J ends were trimmed by 5 bases and 7 bases, with 11 bases remaining between them. The length of the CDR3 is 12 residues. The chain's CDR3 is CASSQGPTGYTF. CDR3 coding DNA: TGTGCCAGCAGTCAAGGGCCGACTGGCTACACCTTC.

Sample share makes this clonotype medium-sized. The rearrangement joins TRBV29-1 to TRBJ2-1, with a possible D match to TRBD2 (6 bases). The CDR3 is 10 residues long. V dropped 7 bases and J dropped 6 bases, with 7 bases sitting between them. From germline, CDR1 is SQVTM and CDR2 ANQGSEA. CDR3 residues: CSAGVNEQFF. The CDR3 DNA reads TGCAGCGCGGGGGTCAATGAGCAGTTCTTC.

There are many counts of this clonotype. The genes are TRBV2 and TRBJ2-7; D is perhaps TRBD1 or TRBD2 (5 bases each). The V gene's germline CDR1 is SNHLY and CDR2 FYNNEI. The germline V and J ends were trimmed by 10 bases and 4 bases, with 14 bases remaining between them. CDR3 length: 12 amino acids. CDR3 loop: CAIKRGEYEQYF. CDR3 coding DNA: TGTGCCATCAAGCGAGGGGAATACGAGCAGTACTTC.

This clonotype was recorded a few times. This may be a read error: a much more frequent sequence differs by one nucleotide. The V gene is TRBV5-1, the J gene TRBJ2-4; 9 nucleotides line up with TRBD1. The CDR3 is made up of 15 amino acids. Germline CDR1 reads SGHRS; CDR2 reads YFSETQ. The CDR3 DNA follows: TGCGCCAGCAGCTTGGAGGGACAGGGAAAAAAAATTCAGTACTTC. It encodes CASSLEGQGKKIQYF. Full variable domain (missing parts from reference TRBV5-1 and TRBJ2-4): KAGVTQTPRYLIKTRGQQVTLSCSPISGHRSVSWYQQTPGQGLQFLFEYFSETQRNKGNFPGRFSGRQFSNSRSEMNVSTLELGDSALYLCASSLEGQGKKIQYFGAGTRLSVL.

This clonotype occurred a few times. This chain uses TRBV5-1 with TRBJ1-1; 7 nucleotides match TRBD1. Looked up from germline, CDR1 is SGHRS and CDR2 is YFSETQ. V shed 7 bases, J shed 1 base, and the junction held 4 bases outside the gene matches. The CDR3 sequence is 13 residues long. Here the CDR3 reads CASGDRTNTEAFF. The CDR3 region has the DNA TGCGCCAGCGGGGACAGAACGAACACTGAAGCTTTCTTT. Filled out from reference TRBV5-1 and TRBJ1-1, the complete variable domain reads KAGVTQTPRYLIKTRGQQVTLSCSPISGHRSVSWYQQTPGQGLQFLFEYFSETQRNKGNFPGRFSGRQFSNSRSEMNVSTLELGDSALYLCASGDRTNTEAFFGQGTRLTVV.

This clonotype was detected a few times. Relative to the germline gene, one junction end is altered; a read error may explain this. The CDR3 loop reads CASGLGESYNSPLNF. CDR3 sequence (DNA): TGTGCTAGTGGTTTGGGTGAATCGTATAATTCACCCCTCAACTTT. V usage is TRBV12-5 and J usage is TRBJ1-6; no reliable D call. This CDR3 region has 15 residues. Germline lookup yields CDR1 LGHNT and CDR2 FRNRAP.

This clonotype was seen many times. The rearrangement uses TRBV7-2 and TRBJ2-5; D is possibly TRBD1 (5 bases). CDR3 length: 13 amino acids. Germline V gene lookup returns CDR1 SGHTA and CDR2 FQGNSA. The V and J ends lost 5 bases and 4 bases respectively, with 11 bases between them. This chain's CDR3 is CASSPQVTETQYF. CDR3 DNA sequence: TGTGCCAGCAGCCCACAGGTTACAGAGACCCAGTACTTC.

The genes are TRBV7-8 and TRBJ2-6; D is unresolved. Germline V CDR1 and CDR2: SGHVS, FQNEAQ. The CDR3 runs 16 residues. V gave up 6 bases and J gave up 2 bases, with 14 bases separating them. CDR3 sequence: CASRVGYSTGANVLTF. The CDR3 DNA is TGTGCCAGCAGAGTAGGGTATAGCACTGGGGCCAACGTCCTGACTTTC.

This clonotype was counted ten times or more. The chain has TRBV12-3 or TRBV12-4 and TRBJ2-3; TRBD2 agrees at 8 bases. J was trimmed by 8 bases and V by 6 bases; bases with no gene match: 7. The length of the CDR3 is 13 residues. The CDR3 DNA sequence: TGTGCCAGCAGACCGGAACTAGCGGCTACGCAGTATTTT. Translating gives CASRPELAATQYF.

V is TRBV7-9 and J is TRBJ1-1; a weak D match, TRBD1 (6 bases). Germline lookup yields CDR1 SEHNR and CDR2 FQNEAQ (reference sequence). The CDR3 loop spans 16 amino acids. Between the trimmed V and J ends, which lost 1 base and 2 bases, there was a span of 14 bases. Here the CDR3 DNA reads TGTGCCAGCAGCTTAGAAGGGGGTATTGTTAACACTGAAGCTTTCTTT. This codes for CASSLEGGIVNTEAFF.

This clonotype was seen at least ten times. The chain is built from TRBV6-2 or TRBV6-3 and TRBJ1-1; D is unclear. V was shortened by 8 bases and J by 1 base, with 11 bases between the two germline ends. Germline CDR1 reads MNHEY; CDR2 reads SVGEGT. The CDR3 has 13 residues. The CDR3 region is CASFNRANTEAFF. CDR3 in DNA: TGTGCCAGCTTTAACAGAGCGAACACTGAAGCTTTCTTT.

In this sample, this clonotype turned up many times. The chain joins TRBV7-6 to TRBJ2-3; 9 nucleotides agree with TRBD1. Germline loops: CDR1 SGHVS, CDR2 FNYEAQ. Losses at the gene ends were 1 base for V and 2 bases for J; bases not matched to a gene: 10. The CDR3 is made up of 18 amino acids. CDR3 DNA sequence: TGTGCCAGCAGCTTAGAGCAACCGGGACAGGGTTACACAGATACGCAGTATTTT. Encoded protein: CASSLEQPGQGYTDTQYF.

This clonotype was detected many times. This chain's CDR3 is CASSQTQGGTEAFF. As DNA, the CDR3 is TGTGCCAGCAGCCAAACGCAGGGGGGGACTGAAGCTTTCTTT. The rearrangement links TRBV16 to TRBJ1-1; 7 bases line up with TRBD1. Trimming at V came to 2 bases and at J to 5 bases, leaving 5 bases not matched to a gene. This CDR3 spans 14 amino acids. CDR1 is KGHSY, CDR2 FQNENV, per germline.

This clonotype was seen many times. This chain links TRBV12-3 or TRBV12-4 with TRBJ2-5; tentative D call: TRBD2 (7 bases). The V and J ends lost 2 bases and 5 bases respectively, with 12 bases between them. The CDR3 extends over 14 amino acids. The CDR3 sequence: CASSLQAGAETQYF. DNA for the CDR3: TGTGCCAGCAGTTTACAGGCGGGGGCGGAGACCCAGTACTTC.